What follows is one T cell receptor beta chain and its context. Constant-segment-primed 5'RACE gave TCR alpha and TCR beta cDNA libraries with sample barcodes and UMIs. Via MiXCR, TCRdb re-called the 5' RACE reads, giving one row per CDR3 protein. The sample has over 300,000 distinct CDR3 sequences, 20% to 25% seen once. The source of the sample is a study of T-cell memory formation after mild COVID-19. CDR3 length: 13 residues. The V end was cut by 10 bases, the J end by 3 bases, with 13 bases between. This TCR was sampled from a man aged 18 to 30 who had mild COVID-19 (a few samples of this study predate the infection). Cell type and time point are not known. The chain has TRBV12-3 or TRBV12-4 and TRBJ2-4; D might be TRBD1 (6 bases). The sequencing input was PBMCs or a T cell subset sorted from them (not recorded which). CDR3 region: CATSIGGKNIQYF. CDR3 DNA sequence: TGTGCCACCTCGATAGGGGGCAAAAACATTCAGTACTTC.